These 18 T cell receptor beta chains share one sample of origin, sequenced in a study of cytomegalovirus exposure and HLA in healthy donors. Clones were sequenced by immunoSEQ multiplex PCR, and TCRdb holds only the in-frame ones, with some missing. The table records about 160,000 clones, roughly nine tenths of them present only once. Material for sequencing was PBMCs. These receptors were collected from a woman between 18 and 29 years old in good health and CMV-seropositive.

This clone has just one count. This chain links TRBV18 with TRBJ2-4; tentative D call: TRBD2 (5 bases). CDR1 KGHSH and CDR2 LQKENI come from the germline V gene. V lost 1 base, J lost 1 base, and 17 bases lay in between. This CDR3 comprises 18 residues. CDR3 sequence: CASSPRSGREGAKNIQYF. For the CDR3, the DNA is TGTGCCAGCTCACCACGATCTGGCCGGGAAGGGGCCAAAAACATTCAGTACTTC.

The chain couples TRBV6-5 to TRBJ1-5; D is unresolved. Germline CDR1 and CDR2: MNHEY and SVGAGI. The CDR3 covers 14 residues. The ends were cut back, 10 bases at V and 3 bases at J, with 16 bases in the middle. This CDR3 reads CATSPHRINQPQHF. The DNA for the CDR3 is TGTGCCACCTCTCCCCACAGAATCAATCAGCCCCAGCATTTT.

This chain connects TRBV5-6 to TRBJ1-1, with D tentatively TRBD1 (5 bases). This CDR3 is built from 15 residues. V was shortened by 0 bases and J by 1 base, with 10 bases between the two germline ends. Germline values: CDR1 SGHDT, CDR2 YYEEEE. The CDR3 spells CASSLGRAPNTEAFF. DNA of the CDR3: TGTGCCAGCAGCTTGGGCAGGGCACCGAACACTGAAGCTTTCTTT.

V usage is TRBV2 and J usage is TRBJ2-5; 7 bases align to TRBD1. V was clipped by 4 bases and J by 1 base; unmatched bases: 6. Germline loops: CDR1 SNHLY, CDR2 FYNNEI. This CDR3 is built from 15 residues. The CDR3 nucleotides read TGTGCCAGCAGTGCTGACAGGGCCCTCCAAGAGACCCAGTACTTC. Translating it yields CASSADRALQETQYF.

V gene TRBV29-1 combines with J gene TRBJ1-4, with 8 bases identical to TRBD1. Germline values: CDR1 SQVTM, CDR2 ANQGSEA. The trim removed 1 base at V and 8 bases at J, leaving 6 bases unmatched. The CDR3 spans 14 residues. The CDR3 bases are TGCAGCGTTGAAGTTCGGACAGGGAGGGAAAAACTGTTTTTT. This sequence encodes CSVEVRTGREKLFF.

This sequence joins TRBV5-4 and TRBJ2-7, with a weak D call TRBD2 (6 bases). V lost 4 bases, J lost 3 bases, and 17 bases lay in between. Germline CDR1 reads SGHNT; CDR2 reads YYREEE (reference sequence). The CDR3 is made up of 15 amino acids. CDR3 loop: CASSPGLEGSYEQYF. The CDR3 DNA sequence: TGTGCCAGCAGCCCGGGACTGGAGGGAAGCTACGAGCAGTACTTC.

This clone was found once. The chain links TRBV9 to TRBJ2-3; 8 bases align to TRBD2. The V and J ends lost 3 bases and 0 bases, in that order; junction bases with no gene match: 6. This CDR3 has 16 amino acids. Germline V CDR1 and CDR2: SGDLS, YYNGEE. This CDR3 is CASSGTSGPSTDTQYF. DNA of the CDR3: TGTGCCAGCAGCGGAACTAGCGGACCTAGCACAGATACGCAGTATTTT.

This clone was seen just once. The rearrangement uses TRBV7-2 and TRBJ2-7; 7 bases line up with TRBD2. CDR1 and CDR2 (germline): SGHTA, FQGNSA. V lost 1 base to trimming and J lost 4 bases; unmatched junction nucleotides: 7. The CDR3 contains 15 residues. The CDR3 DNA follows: TGTGCCAGCAGCTTAGACGGCGGGAGATATTACGAGCAGTACTTC. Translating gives CASSLDGGRYYEQYF.

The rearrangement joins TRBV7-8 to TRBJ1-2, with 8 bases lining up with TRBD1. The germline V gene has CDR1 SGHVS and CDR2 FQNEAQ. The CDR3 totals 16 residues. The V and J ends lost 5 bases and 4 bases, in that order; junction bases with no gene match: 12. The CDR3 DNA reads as TGTGCCAGCAGCCCGGGGCCGGGACAGGCTACCTATGGCTACACCTTC. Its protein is CASSPGPGQATYGYTF.

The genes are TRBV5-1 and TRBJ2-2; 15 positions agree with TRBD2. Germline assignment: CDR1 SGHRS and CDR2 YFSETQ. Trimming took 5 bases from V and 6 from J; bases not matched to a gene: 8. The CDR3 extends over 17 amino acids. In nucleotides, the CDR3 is TGCGCCAGCAGATTAGGACTAGCGGGAGGGCCCTCCGGGGAGCTGTTTTTT. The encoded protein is CASRLGLAGGPSGELFF. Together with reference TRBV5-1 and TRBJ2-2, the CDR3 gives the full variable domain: KAGVTQTPRYLIKTRGQQVTLSCSPISGHRSVSWYQQTPGQGLQFLFEYFSETQRNKGNFPGRFSGRQFSNSRSEMNVSTLELGDSALYLCASRLGLAGGPSGELFFGEGSRLTVL.

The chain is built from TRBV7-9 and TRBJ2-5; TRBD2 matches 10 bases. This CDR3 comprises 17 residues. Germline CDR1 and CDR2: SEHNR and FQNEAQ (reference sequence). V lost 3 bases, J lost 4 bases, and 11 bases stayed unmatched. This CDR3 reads CASSFGALAGESETQYF. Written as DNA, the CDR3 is TGTGCCAGCAGCTTTGGGGCCCTAGCGGGGGAATCAGAGACCCAGTACTTC.

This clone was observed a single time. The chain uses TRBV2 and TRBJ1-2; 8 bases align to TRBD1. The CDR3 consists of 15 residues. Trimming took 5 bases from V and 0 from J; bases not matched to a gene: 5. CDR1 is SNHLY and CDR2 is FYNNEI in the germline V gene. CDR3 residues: CASSPGTGSNYGYTF. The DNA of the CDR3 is TGTGCCAGCAGTCCCGGGACAGGTTCTAACTATGGCTACACCTTC.

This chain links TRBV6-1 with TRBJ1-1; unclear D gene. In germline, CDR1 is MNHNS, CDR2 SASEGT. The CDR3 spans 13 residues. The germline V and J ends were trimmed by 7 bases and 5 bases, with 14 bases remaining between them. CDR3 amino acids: CASKGGGRTEAFF. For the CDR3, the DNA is TGTGCCAGCAAGGGAGGAGGGCGAACTGAAGCTTTCTTT.

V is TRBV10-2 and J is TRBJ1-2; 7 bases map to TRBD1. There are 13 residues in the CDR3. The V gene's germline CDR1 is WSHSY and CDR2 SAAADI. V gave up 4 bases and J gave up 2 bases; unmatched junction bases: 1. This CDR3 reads CASSGGQNYGYTF. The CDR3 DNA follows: TGCGCCAGCAGTGGGGGACAGAACTATGGCTACACCTTC.

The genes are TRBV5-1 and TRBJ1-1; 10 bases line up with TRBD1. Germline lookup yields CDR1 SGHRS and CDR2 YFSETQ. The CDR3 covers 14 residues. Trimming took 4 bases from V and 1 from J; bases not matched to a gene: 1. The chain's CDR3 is CASSRTGGNTEAFF. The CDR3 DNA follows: TGCGCCAGCAGCAGGACAGGGGGGAACACTGAAGCTTTCTTT.

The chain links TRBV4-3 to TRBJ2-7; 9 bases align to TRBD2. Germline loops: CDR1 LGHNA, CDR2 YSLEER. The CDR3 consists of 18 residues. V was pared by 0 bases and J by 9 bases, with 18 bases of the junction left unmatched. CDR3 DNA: TGCGCCAGCAGCCAAGATTTGCCGACTAGCGGCAACCCTACGACGCAGTACTTC. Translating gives CASSQDLPTSGNPTTQYF.

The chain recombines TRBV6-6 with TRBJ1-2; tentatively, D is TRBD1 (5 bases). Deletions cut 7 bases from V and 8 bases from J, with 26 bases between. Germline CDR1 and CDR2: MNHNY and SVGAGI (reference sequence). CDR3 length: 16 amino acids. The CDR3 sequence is CASKGFTDVSSKGYTF. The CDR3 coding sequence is TGTGCCAGCAAGGGGTTCACAGATGTCAGTAGCAAAGGCTACACCTTC.

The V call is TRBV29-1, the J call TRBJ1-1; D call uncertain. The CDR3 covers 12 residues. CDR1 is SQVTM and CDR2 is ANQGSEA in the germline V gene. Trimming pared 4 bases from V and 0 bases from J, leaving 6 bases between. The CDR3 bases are TGCAGCGTTGCCTTTCTGAACACTGAAGCTTTCTTT. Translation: CSVAFLNTEAFF.